The entry below describes one T cell receptor beta chain. The sample is drawn from a study of blood T cell repertoires in COVID-19. As for the study in general: Material from acute and convalescent COVID-19 was sourced from the United States, Italy and Spain. PBMCs, B-cell-depleted T cells, or T cells provided the cDNA or gDNA that made up the material.

Authors' processing steps: Amplifying reference gene primers gave estimates of nucleated cell counts. Method: immunoSEQ multiplex PCR; TCRdb's copy keeps in-frame clones and lacks some. That table furnishes V, J and clone size, whereas the DNA furnished D and trimming. Counted here are over 90,000 clones, around 87% occurring once; the ten biggest clones make up roughly 15%. Between the trimmed V and J ends, which lost 3 bases and 4 bases, there was a span of 10 bases. CDR1 and CDR2 (germline): KGHSH, LQKENI. The CDR3 is 15 amino acids. This chain joins TRBV18 and TRBJ2-6; no clear D gene. This TCR came from a human donor in a cohort sampled during active COVID-19. Sequences were obtained from peripheral blood. CDR3 DNA: TGTGCCAGCTCACCGATGGCTTCCGGGGCCAACGTCCTGACTTTC. Residues: CASSPMASGANVLTF.